Described below is a single T cell receptor (beta chain) sequence and its context. Its cognate antigen is unknown. TCRdb called the 5' RACE reads again in MiXCR, with one record for every CDR3 protein. The data hold approximately 20,000 distinct CDR3 sequences, with over 2% observed a single time. The sample is drawn from a study of beta chain bispecific antibodies for T cell cancers. The CDR3 runs to 14 residues. Germline loops: CDR1 KGHSH, CDR2 LQKENI. Trimming cost V 3 bases and J 7 bases, with 13 bases left between them. Study-level results: Normal T cells contributed less of the targeted TRBV signal than the leukemia cells did.

Expansion lasted 2 to 3 days, with either anti-CD3 antibody OKT3 or CD3/CD28 beads. The TCR comes from a human donor in good health. Some clones in this sample may be carry-over from other donors' samples. Sequencing was done on a sample of healthy donor T cells cultured with leukemia cells. The chain joins TRBV18 to TRBJ1-5; a weak D match, TRBD1 (6 bases). The CDR3 protein is CASSPDRSLQPQHF. The DNA for the CDR3 is TGTGCCAGCTCACCTGACAGGTCCCTACAGCCCCAGCATTTT. The entire variable domain, with the rest obtained from reference TRBV18 and TRBJ1-5, is as follows: NAGVMQNPRHLVRRRGQEARLRCSPMKGHSHVYWYRQLPEEGLKFMVYLQKENIIDESGMPKERFSAEFPKEGPSILRIQQVVRGDSAAYFCASSPDRSLQPQHFGDGTRLSIL.